One sample yielded the 27 T cell receptor beta chains listed below, sequenced in a study of cytomegalovirus exposure and HLA in healthy donors. PCR employed 60 Vbeta and 13 Jbeta primers. Repertoires were generated with immunoSEQ multiplex PCR, while TCRdb's copy carries only in-frame clones and drops some. The sample holds 150,000 to 200,000 clones, around 68% seen once. The sequenced sample consisted of PBMCs. Every receptor here comes from a man in his forties or fifties in good health and CMV-seronegative.

The CDR3 region is CASSPKRRDEQFF. The CDR3 DNA sequence: TGTGCCAGCTCACCAAAGCGCCGGGATGAGCAGTTCTTC. The rearrangement links TRBV18 to TRBJ2-1; no firm D call. The CDR3 runs to 13 residues. Germline values: CDR1 KGHSH, CDR2 LQKENI. V dropped 2 bases and J dropped 8 bases, with 10 bases sitting between them.

CDR3: CASSYPPVNTEAFF. The DNA for the CDR3 is TGTGCCAGCAGTTACCCCCCAGTGAACACTGAAGCTTTCTTT. The chain joins TRBV6-5 to TRBJ1-1; D unclear. This CDR3 contains 14 residues. Between the trimmed V and J ends, which lost 2 bases and 0 bases, there was a span of 7 bases. Germline CDR1 MNHEY, CDR2 SVGAGI.

V and J are TRBV5-1 and TRBJ2-7; the D gene is possibly TRBD1 (5 bases). The V gene lost 4 bases and the J gene lost 0 bases, with 11 bases spanning the gap. Germline loops: CDR1 SGHRS, CDR2 YFSETQ. The CDR3 contains 14 residues. The CDR3 loop is CASSVDSLSYEQYF. The DNA of the CDR3 is TGCGCCAGCAGCGTAGACAGTCTCTCCTACGAGCAGTACTTC.

The V call is TRBV6-1, the J call TRBJ1-6; 8 bases are a match to TRBD1. Germline values: CDR1 MNHNS, CDR2 SASEGT. The CDR3 runs 14 residues. J gave up 6 bases and V 6 bases, and 4 bases lay outside the gene matches. The CDR3 nucleotides read TGTGCCAGCAGATGGACAGGGCTTAATTCACCCCTCCACTTT. Its protein product is CASRWTGLNSPLHF.

Note on this clone: Compared with germline, one end of the junction differs, possibly owing to a read error. This chain links TRBV7-9 with TRBJ1-2, with D uncertain. Germline CDR1 reads SEHNR; CDR2 reads FQNEAQ (reference sequence). The CDR3 is made up of 14 amino acids. CDR3 sequence reads: CSSSFGTSNYGYTF. CDR3 sequence (DNA): TGTTCCAGCAGCTTTGGCACGTCGAACTATGGCTACACCTTC.

This clone showed up just once. V is TRBV6-5 and J is TRBJ1-2; D is undetermined. This CDR3 has 13 amino acids. Per the germline V gene, CDR1 is MNHEY and CDR2 is SVGAGI. V lost 2 bases, J lost 4 bases, and 8 bases lay in between. CDR3 residues: CASSYQVGYGYTF. Here the CDR3 DNA reads TGTGCCAGCAGTTACCAGGTCGGCTATGGCTACACCTTC.

The chain links TRBV2 to TRBJ1-2; the D gene is possibly TRBD1 (5 bases). The V gene lost 7 bases and the J gene lost 3 bases, with 15 bases spanning the gap. The CDR3 length is 14 residues. Germline V gene data show CDR1 as SNHLY and CDR2 as FYNNEI. The CDR3 sequence: CASNPTASYYGYTF. The CDR3 bases are TGTGCCAGCAACCCGACAGCCAGCTACTATGGCTACACCTTC.

In this sample, this clone turned up once. The genes are TRBV9 and TRBJ2-7, with 10 bases identical to TRBD2. This CDR3 region has 15 residues. J was trimmed by 5 bases and V by 0 bases; bases with no gene match: 5. Germline loops: CDR1 SGDLS, CDR2 YYNGEE. DNA of the CDR3: TGTGCCAGCAGCGTAGGTAGCGGGAGGAGGGACGAGCAGTACTTC. Its protein is CASSVGSGRRDEQYF.

The CDR3 bases are TGCGCCAGCAGAGGGGATTATAGCAATCAGCCCCAGCATTTT. Its translation is CASRGDYSNQPQHF. V usage is TRBV23-1 and J usage is TRBJ1-5; D is possibly TRBD1 (5 bases). TRBV23-1 is recorded as an ORF, its role being uncertain. The CDR3 extends over 14 amino acids. The V gene lost 6 bases and the J gene lost 0 bases, with 9 bases spanning the gap.

This clone was seen just once. The V call is TRBV7-2, the J call TRBJ2-2, with D possibly matching TRBD1 (6 bases). The CDR3 length is 15 residues. With 1 base removed from V and 7 bases from J, the gap between germline ends came to 13 bases. Germline values: CDR1 SGHTA, CDR2 FQGNSA. The CDR3 DNA sequence: TGTGCCAGCAGCTTAGATCACAGGGCGGGCGGGGAGCTGTTTTTT. It encodes CASSLDHRAGGELFF. Together with reference TRBV7-2 and TRBJ2-2, the CDR3 gives the full variable domain: GAGVSQSPSNKVTEKGKDVELRCDPISGHTALYWYRQSLGQGLEFLIYFQGNSAPDKSGLPSDRFSAERTGGSVSTLTIQRTQQEDSAVYLCASSLDHRAGGELFFGEGSRLTVL.

The chain joins TRBV7-6 to TRBJ2-7; weak D call: TRBD1 (5 bases). The germline V gene encodes CDR1 SGHVS and CDR2 FNYEAQ. This CDR3 comprises 15 residues. With 3 bases removed from V and 1 base from J, the gap between germline ends came to 13 bases. Here the CDR3 reads CASSFGAGESYEQYF. The CDR3 coding sequence is TGTGCCAGCAGCTTTGGGGCTGGGGAATCCTACGAGCAGTACTTC.

The chain uses TRBV28 and TRBJ1-1; maybe TRBD1 (6 bases). The CDR3 spans 13 residues. Trimming cost V 11 bases and J 1 base, with 14 bases left between them. Germline V gene lookup returns CDR1 MDHEN and CDR2 SYDVKM. CDR3 in amino acids: CALAQGPNTEAFF. Here the CDR3 DNA reads TGTGCCTTGGCCCAGGGGCCGAACACTGAAGCTTTCTTT.

V is TRBV30 and J is TRBJ1-1; D is unclear. CDR3 length: 11 residues. Germline lookup yields CDR1 GTSNPN and CDR2 SVGIG (reference sequence). V shed 2 bases and J shed 8 bases, with 9 bases lying between them. The CDR3 protein is CAWSLRQEAFF. CDR3 in DNA: TGTGCCTGGAGTCTCAGGCAGGAAGCTTTCTTT.

V usage is TRBV6-5 and J usage is TRBJ2-2; D is uncertain. V lost 6 bases to trimming and J lost 4 bases, with 6 bases between them. The CDR3 is 12 amino acids. Germline V gene sequence: CDR1 MNHEY, CDR2 SVGAGI. The chain's CDR3 is CASRRSTGELFF. The CDR3 DNA is TGTGCCAGCAGGCGATCCACCGGGGAGCTGTTTTTT.

The chain has TRBV9 and TRBJ2-2; D is uncertain. The length of the CDR3 is 14 residues. Germline CDR1 reads SGDLS; CDR2 reads YYNGEE. The V gene lost 0 bases and the J gene lost 3 bases, with 6 bases spanning the gap. The CDR3 region is CASSVVPDTGELFF. In DNA, the CDR3 is TGTGCCAGCAGCGTAGTCCCTGACACCGGGGAGCTGTTTTTT.

This clone has just a few counts. The chain is built from TRBV5-6 and TRBJ1-1, with a possible D match to TRBD1 (6 bases). CDR3 size: 14 residues. Germline V gives CDR1 SGHDT, CDR2 YYEEEE. Trimming shortened V by 5 bases and J by 1 base, and 12 bases separated the two germline ends. Here the CDR3 DNA reads TGTGCCAGCAGGGTGACAGGTTCGAACACTGAAGCTTTCTTT. Amino acids: CASRVTGSNTEAFF. The entire variable domain, with the rest obtained from reference TRBV5-6 and TRBJ1-1, is as follows: DAGVTQSPTHLIKTRGQQVTLRCSPKSGHDTVSWYQQALGQGPQFIFQYYEEEERQRGNFPDRFSGHQFPNYSSELNVNALLLGDSALYLCASRVTGSNTEAFFGQGTRLTVV.

This clone was seen a few times. The chain is built from TRBV27 and TRBJ2-5, with 7 nucleotides matching TRBD1. Germline V gene data show CDR1 as MNHEY and CDR2 as SMNVEV (reference sequence). J gave up 2 bases and V 8 bases, and 2 bases lay outside the gene matches. The length of the CDR3 is 12 residues. CDR3 protein: CASRDRQETQYF. The CDR3 region has the DNA TGTGCCAGCCGGGACAGACAAGAGACCCAGTACTTC.

This clone was found a few times. The rearrangement uses TRBV6-5 and TRBJ2-7, with D maybe TRBD1 (5 bases). Germline loops: CDR1 MNHEY, CDR2 SVGAGI. The CDR3 is 14 residues long. The V end lost 7 bases, the J end lost 6 bases, and 19 bases lay between the germline ends. This CDR3 reads CASKLGARSTEQYF. The CDR3, as DNA: TGTGCCAGCAAATTAGGGGCGCGCAGCACCGAGCAGTACTTC.

The chain employs TRBV18 and TRBJ1-5, with D unresolved. Trimming stripped 1 base from V and 0 bases from J, with 7 bases between. Germline assignment: CDR1 KGHSH and CDR2 LQKENI. The CDR3 covers 15 residues. The CDR3 sequence is CASSPQRDSNQPQHF. The CDR3 coding sequence is TGTGCCAGCTCACCACAACGGGATAGCAATCAGCCCCAGCATTTT.

J is TRBJ2-1 and V is TRBV21-1; the DNA was not used to check the table's D call, TRBD1. TRBV21-1 is listed as a pseudogene. The CDR3 spans 15 residues. The CDR3: CASTDPGTGEYEQFF. The CDR3 DNA reads TGTGCCAGCACGGACCCCGGGACAGGGGAATATGAGCAGTTCTTC.

This chain joins TRBV6-5 and TRBJ2-3, with 10 bases aligning to TRBD2. CDR3 length: 16 amino acids. Germline V gene lookup returns CDR1 MNHEY and CDR2 SVGAGI. The J segment lost 4 bases and the V segment lost 4 bases, leaving 8 bases of the junction unmatched. The CDR3 protein is CASSSGGLAFSDTQYF. CDR3 nucleotides: TGTGCCAGCAGTTCGGGGGGACTAGCGTTTTCAGATACGCAGTATTTT.

The gene calls are TRBV7-6 and TRBJ2-3, with D hard to call. The CDR3 consists of 13 residues. V lost 4 bases and J 2 bases, leaving 7 bases between the germline ends. The germline V gene has CDR1 SGHVS and CDR2 FNYEAQ. The CDR3 here is CASSSINTDTQYF. The CDR3 DNA sequence: TGTGCCAGCAGCTCCATCAACACAGATACGCAGTATTTT.

CDR3 nucleotide sequence: TGTGCCAGCAGCCACCAGAACAGTCTCTCTGGAAACACCATATATTTT. It yields the protein CASSHQNSLSGNTIYF. The genes are TRBV7-9 and TRBJ1-3; D call uncertain. The CDR3 loop spans 16 amino acids. CDR1 SEHNR and CDR2 FQNEAQ come from the germline V gene (reference sequence). The V end was cut by 5 bases, the J end by 0 bases, with 14 bases between.

The chain uses TRBV4-2 and TRBJ2-3; D may be TRBD2 (7 bases). V was pared by 1 base and J by 3 bases, with 17 bases between. Germline loops: CDR1 LGHNA, CDR2 YNFKEQ. The CDR3 consists of 17 residues. The CDR3 loop is CASSQADKGGATDTQYF. Here the CDR3 DNA reads TGTGCCAGCAGCCAAGCCGACAAGGGGGGGGCGACAGATACGCAGTATTTT.

The chain couples TRBV5-1 to TRBJ2-5; D may be TRBD1 (5 bases). V lost 1 base and J lost 2, with 12 bases in between. Germline loops: CDR1 SGHRS, CDR2 YFSETQ. This CDR3 comprises 15 residues. CDR3 sequence: CASSLTGSSQETQYF. For the CDR3, the DNA is TGCGCCAGCAGCTTGACAGGCAGTTCACAAGAGACCCAGTACTTC.

The rearrangement links TRBV27 to TRBJ2-7; maybe TRBD1 (6 bases). This CDR3 has 15 residues. Germline V gene lookup returns CDR1 MNHEY and CDR2 SMNVEV (reference sequence). V was trimmed by 0 bases and J by 4 bases, leaving 13 bases between them. CDR3 sequence reads: CASSLSRGTRYEQYF. The CDR3 DNA is TGTGCCAGCAGTTTATCGAGAGGGACAAGGTACGAGCAGTACTTC.

The chain carries TRBV7-9 and TRBJ1-1, with D perhaps matching TRBD1 (6 bases). The CDR3 extends over 17 amino acids. Germline V gene data show CDR1 as SEHNR and CDR2 as FQNEAQ (reference sequence). V gave up 10 bases and J gave up 1 base, with 25 bases separating them. The CDR3 DNA sequence: TGTGCCACCGCCGGGGGGCAGAGGGGAGGTTCGAACACTGAAGCTTTCTTT. It yields the protein CATAGGQRGGSNTEAFF.